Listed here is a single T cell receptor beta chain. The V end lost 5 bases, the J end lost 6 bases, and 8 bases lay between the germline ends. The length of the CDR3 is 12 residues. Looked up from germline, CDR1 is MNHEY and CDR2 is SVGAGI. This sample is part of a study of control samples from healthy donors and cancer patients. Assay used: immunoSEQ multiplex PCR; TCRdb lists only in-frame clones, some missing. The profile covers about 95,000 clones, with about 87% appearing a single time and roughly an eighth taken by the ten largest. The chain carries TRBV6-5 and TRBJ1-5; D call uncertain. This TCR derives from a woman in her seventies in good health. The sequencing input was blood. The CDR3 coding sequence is TGTGCCAGCAGTACGCGGGGTCAGCCCCAGCATTTT. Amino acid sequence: CASSTRGQPQHF.